This record looks at one T cell receptor (beta chain) sequence and its context. Its antigen is still unknown. The data belong to a study of T cells in Graves' hyperthyroidism and ophthalmopathy. General observations from the study: Ophthalmopathy prediction by the model preceded onset by a median roughly 6 months.

The CDR3 contains 14 residues. In germline, CDR1 is MGHRA, CDR2 YSYEKL. V was shortened by 3 bases and J by 6 bases, with 11 bases between the two germline ends. TCR beta CDR3 regions were amplified from RNA transcripts. The study used the HTBI primer set for a first-round RT-PCR of the TCR CDR3. TCRdb re-called the multiplex PCR reads with MiXCR, one entry per CDR3 protein. The repertoire holds 600,000 to 850,000 distinct CDR3 sequences, roughly 20% seen once, with over 15% in the top ten. This chain joins TRBV4-1 and TRBJ2-2, with D possibly TRBD2 on 5 matching bases. This receptor was identified in a woman aged 50 to 60 with Graves' hyperthyroidism that later progressed to Graves' ophthalmopathy. The source material was blood. The CDR3 reads CASSQVEEAGELFF. In nucleotides, the CDR3 is TGCGCCAGCAGCCAGGTCGAGGAGGCCGGGGAGCTGTTTTTT.